This T cell receptor beta chain was captured by sequencing in a study of T cell responses to AZD1222 COVID-19 vaccine. The study's findings and limits: Elevations in Spike-specific TCR breadth and depth followed administration of two AZD1222 doses. Only six AZD1222 recipients tested seropositive at baseline.

Second doses that came at about 4 or about 12 weeks were put together. The count of this clone is one. The antigen is undetermined. Repertoires were generated with immunoSEQ multiplex PCR, while TCRdb's copy carries only in-frame clones and drops some. The sample carries more than 75,000 clones, around 90% recorded once. Trimming removed 5 bases at V and 2 bases at J, with 12 bases between. The CDR3 has 14 residues. Germline lookup yields CDR1 SGHTA and CDR2 FQGNSA. This clonotype was sampled from an adult who received the AZD1222 COVID-19 vaccine. This material consisted of peripheral blood, taken 28 days after the second AZD1222 dose. The chain recombines TRBV7-2 with TRBJ1-2, with D possibly matching TRBD1 (6 bases). This CDR3 is CASSLIQGNYGYTF. As DNA, the CDR3 is TGTGCCAGCAGCCTAATCCAGGGGAACTATGGCTACACCTTC.